The 5 T cell receptor beta chains given below trace back to one sample, sequenced in a study of T cell responses to AZD1222 COVID-19 vaccine. Repertoires were generated with immunoSEQ multiplex PCR, while TCRdb's copy carries only in-frame clones and drops some. The data show roughly 120,000 clones, more than 70% seen once. The material was peripheral blood, obtained on day 0 of AZD1222 vaccination. The receptors stem from an adult in good health.

Remarks on this clone: Other DNA sequences in the sample encode the same CDR3. Written as DNA, the CDR3 is TGTGCCAGCAGCGTAGCACTGCGGCGGACAGATACGCAGTATTTT. Its translation: CASSVALRRTDTQYF. This chain uses TRBV9 with TRBJ2-3; D ambiguous. Germline V gene lookup returns CDR1 SGDLS and CDR2 YYNGEE. V shed 0 bases and J shed 3 bases, with 11 bases lying between them. The CDR3 totals 15 residues.

V usage is TRBV5-1 and J usage is TRBJ1-2; D is perhaps TRBD1 (5 bases). Trimming left V 5 bases short and J 2 bases short, with 10 bases between. The CDR3 contains 13 residues. The germline CDR1 and CDR2 sequences are SGHRS and YFSETQ. The CDR3 spells CASRDGTNYGYTF. The CDR3, as DNA: TGCGCCAGCAGGGACGGGACCAACTATGGCTACACCTTC. Variable domain in full (rest from reference TRBV5-1 and TRBJ1-2): KAGVTQTPRYLIKTRGQQVTLSCSPISGHRSVSWYQQTPGQGLQFLFEYFSETQRNKGNFPGRFSGRQFSNSRSEMNVSTLELGDSALYLCASRDGTNYGYTFGSGTRLTVV.

Regarding this clone: The junction does not match germline at one end; this may be a read error. The chain recombines TRBV10-3 with TRBJ1-2; D is undetermined. The CDR3 runs 13 residues. Looked up from germline, CDR1 is ENHRY and CDR2 is SYGVKD. CDR3 sequence: CAITETEGYGYTF. As DNA, the CDR3 is TGTGCCATCACTGAGACGGAGGGCTATGGCTACACCTTC.

This chain connects TRBV6-5 to TRBJ2-3, with TRBD1 identical over 8 bases. The J segment lost 9 bases and the V segment lost 5 bases, leaving 10 bases of the junction unmatched. CDR1 and CDR2 from the germline V gene are MNHEY and SVGAGI. CDR3 length: 14 amino acids. CDR3 amino acids: CASSTGTGSGTQYF. CDR3 in DNA: TGTGCCAGCAGTACTGGGACAGGTTCAGGGACGCAGTATTTT.

The rearrangement uses TRBV30 and TRBJ2-7; D unclear. V was cut by 1 base and J by 6 bases, with 7 bases left in between. The CDR3 has 11 residues. Germline V gives CDR1 GTSNPN, CDR2 SVGIG (reference sequence). The DNA of the CDR3 is TGTGCCTGGAGTGGGGTGGTCGAGCAGTACTTC. Its protein is CAWSGVVEQYF.